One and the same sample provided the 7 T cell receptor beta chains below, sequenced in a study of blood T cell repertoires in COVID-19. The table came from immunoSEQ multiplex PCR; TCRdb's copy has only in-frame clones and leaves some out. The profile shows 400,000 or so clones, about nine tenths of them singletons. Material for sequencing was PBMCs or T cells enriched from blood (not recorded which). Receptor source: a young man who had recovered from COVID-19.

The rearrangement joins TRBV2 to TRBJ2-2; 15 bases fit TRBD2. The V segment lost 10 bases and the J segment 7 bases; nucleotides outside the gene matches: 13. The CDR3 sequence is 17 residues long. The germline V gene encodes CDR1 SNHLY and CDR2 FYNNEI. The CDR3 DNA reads TGTGCCACCGCCCGGACTAGCGGGAGGGCCGCGGGCGGGGAGCTGTTTTTT. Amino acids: CATARTSGRAAGGELFF.

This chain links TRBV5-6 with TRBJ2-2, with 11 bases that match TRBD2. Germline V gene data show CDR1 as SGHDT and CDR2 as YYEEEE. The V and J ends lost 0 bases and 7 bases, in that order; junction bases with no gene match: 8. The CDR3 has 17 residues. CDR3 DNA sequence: TGTGCCAGCAGCTTGGCCGCCCTAGCGGGAGGAGGCGGGGAGCTGTTTTTT. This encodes CASSLAALAGGGGELFF.

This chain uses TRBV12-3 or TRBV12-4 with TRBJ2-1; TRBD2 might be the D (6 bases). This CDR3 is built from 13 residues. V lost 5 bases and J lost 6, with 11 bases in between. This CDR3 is CASSPGTGNEQFF. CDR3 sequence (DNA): TGTGCCAGCAGTCCCGGGACTGGCAATGAGCAGTTCTTC.

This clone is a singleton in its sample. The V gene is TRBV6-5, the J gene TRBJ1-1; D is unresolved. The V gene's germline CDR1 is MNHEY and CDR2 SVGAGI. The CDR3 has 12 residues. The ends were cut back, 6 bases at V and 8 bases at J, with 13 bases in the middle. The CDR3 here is CASSSRQVEAFF. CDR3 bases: TGTGCCAGCAGCTCCCGACAAGTGGAAGCTTTCTTT.

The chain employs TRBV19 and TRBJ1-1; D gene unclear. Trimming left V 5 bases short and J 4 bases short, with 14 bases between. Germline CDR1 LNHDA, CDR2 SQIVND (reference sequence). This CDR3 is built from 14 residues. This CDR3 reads CASSVQETLTEAFF. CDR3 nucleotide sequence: TGTGCCAGTAGTGTACAAGAAACCCTCACTGAAGCTTTCTTT. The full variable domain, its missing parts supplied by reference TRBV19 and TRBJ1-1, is DGGITQSPKYLFRKEGQNVTLSCEQNLNHDAMYWYRQDPGQGLRLIYYSQIVNDFQKGDIAEGYSVSREKKESFPLTVTSAQKNPTAFYLCASSVQETLTEAFFGQGTRLTVV.

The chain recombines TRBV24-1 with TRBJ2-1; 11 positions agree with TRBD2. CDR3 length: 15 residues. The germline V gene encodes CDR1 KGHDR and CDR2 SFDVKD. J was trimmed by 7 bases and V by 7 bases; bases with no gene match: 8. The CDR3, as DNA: TGTGCCACCAGCGAAGGACTAGCGGGTGGGAATGAGCAGTTCTTC. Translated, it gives CATSEGLAGGNEQFF.

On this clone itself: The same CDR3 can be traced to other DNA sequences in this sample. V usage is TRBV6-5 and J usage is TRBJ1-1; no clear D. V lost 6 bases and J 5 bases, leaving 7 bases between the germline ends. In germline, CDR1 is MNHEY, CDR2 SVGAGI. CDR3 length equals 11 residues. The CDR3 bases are TGTGCCAGCAGCCGCGGGACTGAAGCTTTCTTT. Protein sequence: CASSRGTEAFF.